Below, 12 T cell receptor beta chains from the same sample are listed, as sequenced in a study of CD8+ T cells in alopecia areata. Investigators isolated RNA and reverse transcribed it into cDNA to act as the sequencing template. TCRdb keeps only in-frame clones here, not all; method: immunoSEQ multiplex PCR. Seen here are roughly 200,000 clones, more than 60% observed once, and the top ten hold about 1.5%. Sample: CD4+ T cells sorted from blood, taken at week 0. All receptors come from a human donor with alopecia areata.

The chain recombines TRBV10-1 with TRBJ2-2, with D unclear. V was trimmed by 3 bases and J by 0 bases, leaving 5 bases between them. This CDR3 region has 14 residues. CDR1 and CDR2 from the germline V gene are WNHNN and SYGVQD (reference sequence). The CDR3 protein is CASSDQANTGELFF. The DNA for the CDR3 is TGCGCCAGCAGTGATCAGGCGAACACCGGGGAGCTGTTTTTT.

The V gene is TRBV30, the J gene TRBJ2-7; a weak D match, TRBD2 (6 bases). Trimming stripped 3 bases from V and 5 bases from J, with 14 bases between. The CDR3 extends over 13 amino acids. The V gene's germline CDR1 is GTSNPN and CDR2 SVGIG (reference sequence). CDR3: CAWSKNSGDEQYF. CDR3 in DNA: TGTGCCTGGAGCAAAAACTCGGGGGACGAGCAGTACTTC.

This rearrangement joins TRBV5-1 to TRBJ2-2; D uncertain. Germline CDR1 is SGHRS and CDR2 is YFSETQ. The CDR3 covers 13 residues. Trimming left V 0 bases short and J 5 bases short, with 5 bases between. The CDR3, as DNA: TGCGCCAGCAGCTTGGGCCTTACCGGGGAGCTGTTTTTT. This encodes CASSLGLTGELFF.

This clone has at least ten counts. The junction departs from the called germline gene at one end, perhaps through a read error. The chain couples TRBV7-8 to TRBJ2-2; 9 positions match TRBD1. Per germline, CDR1 SGHVS and CDR2 FQNEAQ. The CDR3 totals 16 residues. The CDR3: CASSRTGGAKTGELFF. CDR3 nucleotide sequence: TGTGCCAGCAGTCGAACAGGGGGCGCGAAGACCGGGGAGCTGTTTTTT.

The chain joins TRBV5-8 to TRBJ2-1; 7 positions agree with TRBD1. CDR1 SGHTS and CDR2 YDEGEE come from the germline V gene. J gave up 6 bases and V 1 base, and 7 bases lay outside the gene matches. This CDR3 comprises 15 residues. The CDR3 nucleotides read TGTGCCAGCAGCTTGCGGGGACAGCTCTCCAATGAGCAGTTCTTC. Its translation is CASSLRGQLSNEQFF. The full variable domain, its missing parts supplied by reference TRBV5-8 and TRBJ2-1, is EAGVTQSPTHLIKTRGQQATLRCSPISGHTSVYWYQQALGLGLQFLLWYDEGEERNRGNFPPRFSGRQFPNYSSELNVNALELEDSALYLCASSLRGQLSNEQFFGPGTRLTVL.

The V and J genes are TRBV9 and TRBJ2-2; D is possibly TRBD2 (6 bases). In germline, CDR1 is SGDLS, CDR2 YYNGEE. The CDR3 sequence is 15 residues long. V shed 0 bases and J shed 5 bases, with 11 bases lying between them. The CDR3 loop is CASSVEGLLTGELFF. In nucleotides, the CDR3 is TGTGCCAGCAGCGTAGAGGGACTGTTAACCGGGGAGCTGTTTTTT.

In its sample, this clone was seen a few times. This sequence joins TRBV5-5 and TRBJ1-1; D call uncertain. Trimming stripped 1 base from V and 5 bases from J, with 3 bases between. This CDR3 is built from 11 residues. CDR1 is SGHKS and CDR2 is YYEKEE in the germline V gene (reference sequence). CDR3 nucleotide sequence: TGTGCCAGCAGCTTGAGGACTGAAGCTTTCTTT. This gives the protein CASSLRTEAFF.

The chain uses TRBV15 and TRBJ1-6; no clear D. Trimming cost V 6 bases and J 6 bases, with 12 bases left between them. Germline V gives CDR1 LNHNV, CDR2 YYDKDF (reference sequence). The CDR3 loop spans 14 amino acids. The CDR3 DNA sequence: TGTGCCACCAGTCCGGTTTTGGTTAATTCACCCCTCCACTTT. Amino acid sequence: CATSPVLVNSPLHF.

The chain has TRBV9 and TRBJ2-3; TRBD2 matches at 11 bases. With 0 bases clipped from V and 4 bases from J, the junction kept 7 bases outside the gene matches. Germline CDR1 and CDR2: SGDLS and YYNGEE. The CDR3 spans 17 residues. CDR3 coding DNA: TGTGCCAGCAGCGTAGTGGGACTAGCGGACCTCCCAGATACGCAGTATTTT. Protein: CASSVVGLADLPDTQYF.

This clone appeared a few times. This sequence joins TRBV29-1 and TRBJ2-3; TRBD2 agrees at 11 bases. The CDR3 is made up of 15 amino acids. Germline V gives CDR1 SQVTM, CDR2 ANQGSEA. V lost 6 bases, J lost 6 bases, and 11 bases stayed unmatched. CDR3 in amino acids: CSVEVPSGRSDTQYF. The CDR3 nucleotides read TGCAGCGTCGAGGTGCCTAGCGGGAGGTCTGATACGCAGTATTTT.

The rearrangement links TRBV29-1 to TRBJ2-2; 7 positions match TRBD2. Germline V gene data show CDR1 as SQVTM and CDR2 as ANQGSEA. The CDR3 is made up of 15 amino acids. After removal of 7 bases from V and 4 bases from J, the junction contained 12 bases not matched to a gene. The CDR3 sequence: CSAQPGLPSTGELFF. Written as DNA, the CDR3 is TGCAGCGCCCAACCGGGACTACCTTCCACCGGGGAGCTGTTTTTT.

A single count supports this clone. This rearrangement joins TRBV25-1 to TRBJ2-1; 7 nucleotides align to TRBD1. V lost 2 bases and J lost 6; bases outside the gene matches: 4. CDR3 length: 14 amino acids. Germline V gives CDR1 MGHDK, CDR2 SYGVNS. CDR3 nucleotides: TGTGCCAGCAGTGAAGATAACAGGGGCAATGAGCAGTTCTTC. This codes for CASSEDNRGNEQFF.